This entry lists 27 T cell receptor beta chains sequenced from one sample in a study of blood T cell repertoires in COVID-19. Data came from immunoSEQ multiplex PCR; TCRdb stores just in-frame clones and leaves some out. Here the sample spans approximately 150,000 clones, under 90% being singletons. Material: peripheral blood. The receptors stem from a human donor in a cohort sampled during active COVID-19.

The count of this clone is one. The chain joins TRBV4-1 to TRBJ2-6; no clear D gene. This CDR3 comprises 18 residues. V gave up 0 bases and J gave up 0 bases, with 12 bases separating them. Germline CDR1 reads MGHRA; CDR2 reads YSYEKL. Written as DNA, the CDR3 is TGCGCCAGCAGCCAAGACTCCCAAAGGAGCTCTGGGGCCAACGTCCTGACTTTC. This translates into CASSQDSQRSSGANVLTF.

This clone was detected a few times. The rearrangement uses TRBV7-2 and TRBJ1-1, with D hard to call. Germline V gives CDR1 SGHTA, CDR2 FQGNSA. Trimming shortened V by 10 bases and J by 1 base, and 13 bases separated the two germline ends. This CDR3 spans 13 amino acids. CDR3 region: CATRVSQNTEAFF. DNA for the CDR3: TGTGCCACCCGAGTCTCCCAGAACACTGAAGCTTTCTTT.

The rearrangement uses TRBV3-1 (or the pseudogene TRBV3-2) and TRBJ2-1, with 7 bases that match TRBD2. The CDR3 consists of 16 residues. V gave up 0 bases and J gave up 7 bases; unmatched junction bases: 9. Germline V gene lookup returns CDR1 LGHDT and CDR2 YNNKEL (reference sequence). CDR3 sequence reads: CASSQDWGGFLNEQFF. Here the CDR3 DNA reads TGTGCCAGCAGCCAAGATTGGGGGGGTTTTTTAAATGAGCAGTTCTTC.

V is TRBV6-6 and J is TRBJ2-7; TRBD1 agrees at 7 bases. CDR3 size: 12 residues. With 5 bases clipped from V and 10 bases from J, the junction kept 8 bases outside the gene matches. CDR1 is MNHNY, CDR2 SVGAGI, per germline (reference sequence). CDR3 sequence (DNA): TGTGCCAGCAGTGGGGACAGCGCCCGACAGTACTTC. It translates to CASSGDSARQYF.

The chain carries TRBV6-2 or TRBV6-3 and TRBJ2-7, with 7 nucleotides matching TRBD2. J gave up 5 bases and V 1 base, and 8 bases lay outside the gene matches. Looked up from germline, CDR1 is MNHEY and CDR2 is SVGEGT. This CDR3 is built from 15 residues. Written as DNA, the CDR3 is TGTGCCAGCAGTTACTACTCCCGGGAGGTCCACGAGCAGTACTTC. Residues: CASSYYSREVHEQYF.

The genes are TRBV7-3 and TRBJ1-1; 7 bases line up with TRBD1. From germline, CDR1 is SGHTA and CDR2 FQGTGA. The CDR3 is 14 residues long. With V trimmed by 4 bases and J by 5 bases, 7 bases remained unmatched. CDR3 amino acids: CASSSGTAGTEAFF. The DNA of the CDR3 is TGTGCCAGCAGCTCCGGGACAGCCGGGACTGAAGCTTTCTTT.

CDR3 bases: TGTGCCACCACCGGGTGGGACAGGGCCTCAGGAGAGGAGCAGTTCTTC. Residues: CATTGWDRASGEEQFF. The chain links TRBV24-1 to TRBJ2-1, with 9 bases aligning to TRBD1. The length of the CDR3 is 16 residues. From germline, CDR1 is KGHDR and CDR2 SFDVKD. With 8 bases clipped from V and 10 bases from J, the junction kept 17 bases outside the gene matches.

The chain links TRBV24-1 to TRBJ2-3; 9 bases are shared with TRBD1. J lost 3 bases, V lost 2 bases, and 5 bases had no gene match. The CDR3 is 16 residues long. The germline V gene has CDR1 KGHDR and CDR2 SFDVKD. The DNA for the CDR3 is TGTGCCACCAGTGATTACAGGGGGCAGGAAACAGATACGCAGTATTTT. Amino acid sequence: CATSDYRGQETDTQYF.

The V call is TRBV6-5, the J call TRBJ2-7; D remains ambiguous. CDR1 and CDR2 (germline): MNHEY, SVGAGI. V lost 6 bases, J lost 2 bases, and 14 bases lay in between. The length of the CDR3 is 14 residues. The CDR3: CASSLGSGTYEQYF. CDR3 nucleotides: TGTGCCAGCAGCCTAGGCTCTGGCACCTACGAGCAGTACTTC.

V and J are TRBV3-1 (or the pseudogene TRBV3-2) and TRBJ1-2; 10 bases are shared with TRBD1. The CDR3 extends over 15 amino acids. V shed 0 bases, J shed 6 bases, and the junction held 4 bases outside the gene matches. Germline V lookup: CDR1 LGHDT, CDR2 YNNKEL (reference sequence). The chain's CDR3 is CASSQEGTGVDGYTF. The DNA for the CDR3 is TGTGCCAGCAGCCAAGAGGGGACAGGGGTGGATGGCTACACCTTC.

In its sample, this clone was seen a few times. J is TRBJ2-7 and V is TRBV3-1 (or the pseudogene TRBV3-2), with TRBD1 matching 9 bases. The CDR3 length is 15 residues. Germline V gene lookup returns CDR1 LGHDT and CDR2 YNNKEL (reference sequence). Trimming cost V 4 bases and J 4 bases; bases outside gene matches: 8. In DNA, the CDR3 is TGTGCCAGCAGCCGGGGACAGGGAGGTTTGTACGAGCAGTACTTC. The encoded protein is CASSRGQGGLYEQYF.

The V call is TRBV4-3, the J call TRBJ2-6; 8 bases map to TRBD1. The CDR3 runs to 17 residues. The V and J ends lost 1 base and 4 bases, in that order; junction bases with no gene match: 6. Germline loops: CDR1 LGHNA, CDR2 YSLEER. The CDR3 DNA reads TGCGCCAGCAGCCAAGGAGAGACAGGGGCCGGGGCCAACGTCCTGACTTTC. Its translation is CASSQGETGAGANVLTF.

The V call is TRBV28, the J call TRBJ2-5; 12 nucleotides line up with TRBD2. The CDR3 extends over 17 amino acids. Looked up from germline, CDR1 is MDHEN and CDR2 is SYDVKM. With 10 bases clipped from V and 5 bases from J, the junction kept 17 bases outside the gene matches. CDR3 nucleotides: TGTGCCAACACAATTAGTCCGACTAGCGGGAGAGTGGAGACCCAGTACTTC. As protein: CANTISPTSGRVETQYF.

The chain recombines TRBV9 with TRBJ2-1, with 7 bases identical to TRBD2. The CDR3 spans 16 residues. The junction had 3 bases not matched to a gene; V was cut back by 0 bases and J by 0 bases. CDR1 and CDR2 (germline): SGDLS, YYNGEE. DNA of the CDR3: TGTGCCAGCAGCGTAGTATGGGACTACTCCTACAATGAGCAGTTCTTC. Translating it yields CASSVVWDYSYNEQFF.

The chain joins TRBV7-2 to TRBJ2-7; 9 bases are a match to TRBD1. The CDR3 covers 15 residues. Trimming took 3 bases from V and 6 from J; bases not matched to a gene: 9. The germline V gene has CDR1 SGHTA and CDR2 FQGNSA. CDR3 sequence (DNA): TGTGCCAGCAGCTTGATGGGACAGGGAGGCATCGAGCAGTACTTC. It yields the protein CASSLMGQGGIEQYF.

The V gene is TRBV9, the J gene TRBJ2-7, with 11 bases that match TRBD1. Trimming cost V 3 bases and J 3 bases; bases outside gene matches: 8. CDR3 length equals 16 residues. Germline V gene sequence: CDR1 SGDLS, CDR2 YYNGEE. The CDR3 here is CASSATGTGGDYEQYF. CDR3 coding DNA: TGTGCCAGCAGCGCCACCGGGACAGGGGGTGACTACGAGCAGTACTTC.

This chain uses TRBV5-1 with TRBJ2-6, with 8 bases matching TRBD1. From germline, CDR1 is SGHRS and CDR2 YFSETQ. With V trimmed by 4 bases and J by 2 bases, 5 bases remained unmatched. There are 16 residues in the CDR3. In DNA, the CDR3 is TGCGCCAGCAGCACGCGACAGGGGACTGGGGCCAACGTCCTGACTTTC. This gives the protein CASSTRQGTGANVLTF.

The gene calls are TRBV5-5 and TRBJ2-7; D remains ambiguous. The CDR3 runs 14 residues. Germline lookup yields CDR1 SGHKS and CDR2 YYEKEE (reference sequence). Trimming took 2 bases from V and 0 from J, leaving 9 bases between them. This CDR3 is CASSLNGDSYEQYF. The CDR3 bases are TGTGCCAGCAGCTTAAACGGAGACTCCTACGAGCAGTACTTC.

The rearrangement links TRBV18 to TRBJ1-3; D not resolved. The CDR3 runs 15 residues. Per germline, CDR1 KGHSH and CDR2 LQKENI. The ends were cut back, 5 bases at V and 0 bases at J, with 11 bases in the middle. The CDR3 region is CASSFQAPSGNTIYF. CDR3 nucleotides: TGTGCCAGCTCATTTCAGGCCCCCTCTGGAAACACCATATATTTT.

V and J are TRBV19 and TRBJ2-7; 14 nucleotides match TRBD2. Germline lookup yields CDR1 LNHDA and CDR2 SQIVND (reference sequence). The CDR3 runs to 16 residues. The ends lost 1 base at V and 3 bases at J; junction bases unmatched: 2. CDR3: CASSIGGLAGVYEQYF. In DNA form, the CDR3 reads TGTGCCAGTAGTATAGGGGGACTAGCGGGAGTCTACGAGCAGTACTTC.

The chain uses TRBV9 and TRBJ2-2; D might be TRBD2 (5 bases). Per the germline V gene, CDR1 is SGDLS and CDR2 is YYNGEE. There are 18 residues in the CDR3. Trimming left V 0 bases short and J 3 bases short, with 18 bases between. This chain's CDR3 is CASSVGARGSRDTGELFF. The CDR3 bases are TGTGCCAGCAGCGTAGGAGCCCGAGGGAGTCGCGACACCGGGGAGCTGTTTTTT.

The chain uses TRBV4-2 and TRBJ2-3; TRBD2 matches 8 bases. The CDR3 sequence is 16 residues long. Germline CDR1 is LGHNA and CDR2 is YNFKEQ. Trimming cost V 1 base and J 6 bases; bases outside gene matches: 9. CDR3 region: CASSQVAGTLGDTQYF. In DNA, the CDR3 is TGTGCCAGCAGCCAAGTAGCGGGAACATTAGGCGATACGCAGTATTTT.

The CDR3 DNA sequence: TGTGCCATCAGTGAGCGTCGGACAGGGGGCTCCTACGAGCAGTACTTC. Translated: CAISERRTGGSYEQYF. The rearrangement joins TRBV10-3 to TRBJ2-7; 10 bases match TRBD1. Germline V gene lookup returns CDR1 ENHRY and CDR2 SYGVKD. V was pared by 2 bases and J by 0 bases, with 4 bases of the junction left unmatched. The CDR3 has 16 amino acids.

The V call is TRBV29-1, the J call TRBJ1-2; TRBD1 matches at 8 bases. The CDR3 is made up of 13 amino acids. After removal of 3 bases from V and 5 bases from J, the junction contained 5 bases not matched to a gene. Germline V gives CDR1 SQVTM, CDR2 ANQGSEA. CDR3 coding DNA: TGCAGCGTTGACTACAGGGGGGGGTATGGCTACACCTTC. Translating it yields CSVDYRGGYGYTF.

This rearrangement joins TRBV27 to TRBJ2-5; the match to TRBD2 covers 9 bases. Per germline, CDR1 MNHEY and CDR2 SMNVEV (reference sequence). CDR3 length: 17 residues. Losses at the gene ends were 9 bases for V and 0 bases for J; bases not matched to a gene: 14. The CDR3 DNA reads as TGTGCCAGTCCTAGGACTAGCGATCAGGGGTACCAAGAGACCCAGTACTTC. This gives the protein CASPRTSDQGYQETQYF.

The chain uses TRBV28 and TRBJ2-7; 7 bases align to TRBD1. Germline V lookup: CDR1 MDHEN, CDR2 SYDVKM. The CDR3 totals 11 residues. The trim removed 6 bases at V and 7 bases at J, leaving 3 bases unmatched. DNA of the CDR3: TGTGCCAGCAGGGACAGGCGGGAGCAGTACTTC. Translation gives CASRDRREQYF.

J is TRBJ2-7 and V is TRBV5-5; a weak D match, TRBD2 (6 bases). V lost 1 base and J 1 base, leaving 9 bases between the germline ends. This CDR3 contains 14 residues. In germline, CDR1 is SGHKS, CDR2 YYEKEE (reference sequence). The CDR3 loop is CASSLMGTSYEQYF. For the CDR3, the DNA is TGTGCCAGCAGCTTGATGGGGACTTCCTACGAGCAGTACTTC.